These 32 T cell receptor beta chains originate from one sample sequenced in a study of blood T cell repertoires in COVID-19. Sequencing was performed with immunoSEQ multiplex PCR; in TCRdb, only in-frame clones are kept and a portion is missing. The sample holds under 200,000 clones, around nine tenths seen once. The sequencing sample was made of peripheral blood. These receptors came from a woman aged 70-85 years with COVID-19, enrolled during active disease.

This clone has a handful of counts. The chain has TRBV4-1 and TRBJ1-6; possibly TRBD1 for D (6 bases). Trimming removed 1 base at V and 7 bases at J, with 11 bases between. The length of the CDR3 is 15 residues. The germline gives CDR1 MGHRA, CDR2 YSYEKL. CDR3 nucleotide sequence: TGCGCCAGCAGCCAAGCGATACAGGGAAATTCACCCCTCCACTTT. It codes for CASSQAIQGNSPLHF.

J is TRBJ2-5 and V is TRBV2, with D possibly being TRBD2 (7 bases). V dropped 2 bases and J dropped 1 base, with 14 bases sitting between them. The CDR3 covers 16 residues. Germline assignment: CDR1 SNHLY and CDR2 FYNNEI. The chain's CDR3 is CASSEIRGAGQETQYF. The CDR3 coding sequence is TGTGCCAGCAGTGAAATCCGGGGGGCTGGCCAAGAGACCCAGTACTTC.

V usage is TRBV5-1 and J usage is TRBJ1-4; D perhaps matches TRBD1 (6 bases). Germline V lookup: CDR1 SGHRS, CDR2 YFSETQ. V was trimmed by 6 bases and J by 7 bases, leaving 22 bases between them. The CDR3 is 16 amino acids. This CDR3 is CASTPNQGWTFEKLFF. CDR3 DNA sequence: TGCGCCAGCACCCCCAACCAGGGGTGGACCTTTGAAAAACTGTTTTTT.

This chain links TRBV30 with TRBJ1-1; the match to TRBD1 covers 10 bases. Germline CDR1 and CDR2: GTSNPN and SVGIG (reference sequence). Losses at the gene ends were 1 base for V and 7 bases for J; bases not matched to a gene: 6. The CDR3 consists of 14 residues. The CDR3 protein is CAWSAGTGAGEAFF. CDR3 DNA: TGTGCCTGGAGTGCAGGGACAGGGGCTGGTGAAGCTTTCTTT.

This rearrangement joins TRBV10-2 to TRBJ2-2; possible D gene TRBD1, 6 bases. This CDR3 contains 14 residues. V gave up 6 bases and J gave up 2 bases, with 10 bases separating them. CDR1 and CDR2 (germline): WSHSY, SAAADI. The chain's CDR3 is CASRRQVNTGELFF. CDR3 sequence (DNA): TGCGCCAGCAGGAGACAGGTTAACACCGGGGAGCTGTTTTTT.

The rearrangement joins TRBV15 to TRBJ1-3; D is unresolved. Germline V lookup: CDR1 LNHNV, CDR2 YYDKDF (reference sequence). V was pared by 1 base and J by 0 bases, with 4 bases between. The CDR3 has 14 residues. The CDR3 DNA is TGTGCCACCAGCAGAGGAGACTCTGGAAACACCATATATTTT. This encodes CATSRGDSGNTIYF.

The V call is TRBV19, the J call TRBJ2-3, with TRBD1 as a possible D gene (6 bases). From germline, CDR1 is LNHDA and CDR2 SQIVND (reference sequence). The V end was cut by 10 bases, the J end by 1 base, with 18 bases between. The CDR3 contains 15 residues. CDR3 sequence reads: CATKDSPSGTDTQYF. DNA for the CDR3: TGTGCCACCAAGGACAGTCCCTCTGGCACAGATACGCAGTATTTT.

The V gene is TRBV9, the J gene TRBJ1-3, with 7 bases fitting TRBD1. The junction had 8 bases not matched to a gene; V was cut back by 4 bases and J by 4 bases. The CDR3 runs to 15 residues. Germline-derived CDR1 and CDR2 are SGDLS and YYNGEE. The CDR3 coding sequence is TGTGCCAGCAGCACCCAGACAGGGTACGGAAACACCATATATTTT. This translates into CASSTQTGYGNTIYF.

The genes are TRBV28 and TRBJ2-3; 9 bases line up with TRBD2. The CDR3 has 14 residues. Germline CDR1 MDHEN, CDR2 SYDVKM. V was clipped by 6 bases and J by 1 base; unmatched bases: 2. This chain's CDR3 is CASRVAGGTDTQYF. The CDR3 DNA sequence: TGTGCCAGCAGGGTAGCGGGGGGCACAGATACGCAGTATTTT.

The chain recombines TRBV5-1 with TRBJ2-1; TRBD2 aligns across 9 bases. Germline CDR1 reads SGHRS; CDR2 reads YFSETQ. The CDR3 is 17 residues long. V shed 0 bases and J 2 bases; nucleotides not matched to a gene: 6. The DNA for the CDR3 is TGCGCCAGCAGCTTGGTCCCTAGCGGGGACCCCTACAATGAGCAGTTCTTC. As protein: CASSLVPSGDPYNEQFF.

DNA for the CDR3: TGTGCCAGCAGTCTAACAGGGAACTCACCCCTCCACTTT. Translating gives CASSLTGNSPLHF. This chain connects TRBV28 to TRBJ1-6, with D possibly being TRBD1 (6 bases). There are 13 residues in the CDR3. The V end lost 5 bases, the J end lost 10 bases, and 12 bases lay between the germline ends. Germline lookup yields CDR1 MDHEN and CDR2 SYDVKM.

The rearrangement joins TRBV9 to TRBJ1-1, with 8 bases that match TRBD1. V was clipped by 2 bases and J by 5 bases; unmatched bases: 8. This CDR3 has 15 residues. Germline CDR1 SGDLS, CDR2 YYNGEE. The CDR3 DNA sequence: TGTGCCAGCAGCGTCCTAGACAGGGGAGCAACTGAAGCTTTCTTT. It specifies CASSVLDRGATEAFF.

This chain links TRBV5-4 with TRBJ1-2, with D perhaps matching TRBD1 (6 bases). CDR3 length: 14 residues. V was shortened by 4 bases and J by 3 bases, with 13 bases between the two germline ends. Per the germline V gene, CDR1 is SGHNT and CDR2 is YYREEE (reference sequence). DNA of the CDR3: TGTGCCAGCAGCCCGGCAGGGGAGTACTATGGCTACACCTTC. It is translated as CASSPAGEYYGYTF.

The chain carries TRBV28 and TRBJ2-7; D remains ambiguous. The CDR3 runs to 11 residues. The ends were cut back, 8 bases at V and 4 bases at J, with 9 bases in the middle. Germline V gives CDR1 MDHEN, CDR2 SYDVKM. The CDR3 DNA sequence: TGTGCCAGCGCTACAGCTTACGAGCAGTACTTC. It yields the protein CASATAYEQYF.

V usage is TRBV5-4 and J usage is TRBJ1-1, with D maybe TRBD1 (6 bases). The CDR3 is 13 residues long. The V and J ends lost 0 bases and 6 bases respectively, with 9 bases between them. Germline CDR1 is SGHNT and CDR2 is YYREEE (reference sequence). The DNA for the CDR3 is TGTGCCAGCAGCTTGGCCAGGGGCCCTGAAGCTTTCTTT. It specifies CASSLARGPEAFF.

J is TRBJ1-2 and V is TRBV19, with D perhaps matching TRBD1 (6 bases). CDR3 length: 15 amino acids. Germline V gene sequence: CDR1 LNHDA, CDR2 SQIVND (reference sequence). The V and J ends lost 7 bases and 4 bases respectively, with 19 bases between them. The CDR3: CASTSRSGASYGYTF. The CDR3 coding sequence is TGTGCCAGTACCTCAAGATCAGGGGCCTCCTATGGCTACACCTTC.

V is TRBV6-5 and J is TRBJ1-3; 10 nucleotides line up with TRBD1. V dropped 4 bases and J dropped 7; count of bases not matched to a gene: 10. Germline V gives CDR1 MNHEY, CDR2 SVGAGI. The CDR3 sequence is 16 residues long. CDR3 in amino acids: CASSSGPGQGLNTIYF. DNA for the CDR3: TGTGCCAGCAGTTCAGGTCCGGGACAGGGGTTGAACACCATATATTTT.

V is TRBV6-5 and J is TRBJ1-4; TRBD1 is a possible D gene (5 bases). The CDR3 has 16 amino acids. The V and J ends lost 2 bases and 6 bases respectively, with 16 bases between them. Germline values: CDR1 MNHEY, CDR2 SVGAGI. CDR3: CASSYTRGVGDEKLFF. In DNA, the CDR3 is TGTGCCAGCAGTTACACGCGCGGGGTAGGGGATGAAAAACTGTTTTTT.

The rearrangement joins TRBV5-1 to TRBJ1-4, with D perhaps matching TRBD1 (6 bases). CDR1 and CDR2 from the germline V gene are SGHRS and YFSETQ. The CDR3 extends over 13 amino acids. Trimming removed 5 bases from V and 8 bases from J, with 13 bases in between. CDR3 residues: CASRWGQKEKLFF. The CDR3, as DNA: TGCGCCAGCAGATGGGGGCAGAAGGAAAAACTGTTTTTT.

V gene TRBV9 combines with J gene TRBJ1-1; D might be TRBD1 (6 bases). The CDR3 runs to 15 residues. Trimming pared 3 bases from V and 1 base from J, leaving 13 bases between. Germline V CDR1 and CDR2: SGDLS, YYNGEE. The CDR3 is CASSAGTTKNTEAFF. CDR3 DNA sequence: TGTGCCAGCAGCGCCGGGACAACCAAGAACACTGAAGCTTTCTTT.

The rearrangement uses TRBV2 and TRBJ1-5; D possibly corresponds to TRBD1 (5 bases). Germline CDR1 and CDR2: SNHLY and FYNNEI. The CDR3 contains 14 residues. V lost 9 bases, J lost 2 bases, and 14 bases lay in between. CDR3 sequence: CASMGGVGNQPQHF. Here the CDR3 DNA reads TGTGCCAGTATGGGGGGGGTTGGCAATCAGCCCCAGCATTTT.

The table lists this clone with a count of one. The J gene is TRBJ2-5, the V gene TRBV5-6; no definite D call. The germline V gene encodes CDR1 SGHDT and CDR2 YYEEEE. The CDR3 totals 15 residues. V lost 2 bases and J 1 base, leaving 12 bases between the germline ends. The CDR3 is CASSLVRGSQETQYF. DNA for the CDR3: TGTGCCAGCAGCTTAGTGAGAGGCAGCCAAGAGACCCAGTACTTC.

The chain joins TRBV3-1 (or the pseudogene TRBV3-2) to TRBJ2-1; 16 nucleotides align to TRBD2. The CDR3 length is 18 residues. Germline lookup yields CDR1 LGHDT and CDR2 YNNKEL (reference sequence). Trimming took 4 bases from V and 5 from J; bases not matched to a gene: 8. The CDR3 DNA is TGTGCCAGCAGCCGACGTCCCGGGACTAGCGGGGGGGACAATGAGCAGTTCTTC. It is translated as CASSRRPGTSGGDNEQFF.

CDR3 in DNA: TGCGCCAGCAGCCAAGAGGGACAGGACAATGAAAAACTGTTTTTT. Translating it yields CASSQEGQDNEKLFF. This chain uses TRBV4-1 with TRBJ1-4; TRBD1 agrees at 8 bases. CDR1 and CDR2 from the germline V gene are MGHRA and YSYEKL. J was trimmed by 5 bases and V by 0 bases; bases with no gene match: 2. The CDR3 is 15 amino acids.

The rearrangement links TRBV5-1 to TRBJ2-7, with D hard to call. Germline V CDR1 and CDR2: SGHRS, YFSETQ. This CDR3 has 14 residues. Trimming took 1 base from V and 2 from J, leaving 10 bases between them. CDR3 in DNA: TGCGCCAGCAGCTTGTCGGCAGGTGCCTACGAGCAGTACTTC. Amino acids: CASSLSAGAYEQYF.

The chain has TRBV4-2 and TRBJ2-7; 8 bases line up with TRBD2. The CDR3 spans 17 residues. Germline CDR1 is LGHNA and CDR2 is YNFKEQ. J lost 0 bases, V lost 0 bases, and 7 bases had no gene match. Here the CDR3 DNA reads TGTGCCAGCAGCCAAGATTATGAAGCGGGGGTCTCCTACGAGCAGTACTTC. This sequence encodes CASSQDYEAGVSYEQYF.

This chain connects TRBV7-9 to TRBJ1-1; D gene ambiguous. Germline assignment: CDR1 SEHNR and CDR2 FQNEAQ (reference sequence). Trimming took off 1 base at V and 6 bases at J, with 9 bases between the two ends. The CDR3 sequence is 13 residues long. The CDR3 DNA follows: TGTGCCAGCAGCTTAGGGGCCGGCGCTGAAGCTTTCTTT. Protein product: CASSLGAGAEAFF. Variable domain in full (rest from reference TRBV7-9 and TRBJ1-1): DTGVSQNPRHKITKRGQNVTFRCDPISEHNRLYWYRQTLGQGPEFLTYFQNEAQLEKSRLLSDRFSAERPKGSFSTLEIQRTEQGDSAMYLCASSLGAGAEAFFGQGTRLTVV.

This chain joins TRBV19 and TRBJ2-3; 9 nucleotides align to TRBD2. With V trimmed by 3 bases and J by 3 bases, 10 bases remained unmatched. This CDR3 contains 17 residues. CDR1 and CDR2 from the germline V gene are LNHDA and SQIVND (reference sequence). The CDR3 DNA is TGTGCCAGTAGTATGCGGGGGGGTAGTTTGGTTACAGATACGCAGTATTTT. Protein product: CASSMRGGSLVTDTQYF.

The DNA for the CDR3 is TGTGCCAGCAGTGACTCTGGGAGGGGAAACACCATATATTTT. Translated: CASSDSGRGNTIYF. This chain links TRBV6-4 with TRBJ1-3; D is unclear. Trimming stripped 0 bases from V and 4 bases from J, with 7 bases between. The CDR3 runs to 14 residues. Looked up from germline, CDR1 is MRHNA and CDR2 is SNTAGT.

The V and J genes are TRBV19 and TRBJ1-1; 11 bases line up with TRBD1. The CDR3 consists of 15 residues. Germline values: CDR1 LNHDA, CDR2 SQIVND (reference sequence). Trimming took 7 bases from V and 1 from J; bases not matched to a gene: 5. CDR3 amino acids: CASTRTGGKNTEAFF. CDR3 bases: TGTGCCAGTACCCGGACAGGGGGCAAGAACACTGAAGCTTTCTTT.

The chain joins TRBV28 to TRBJ2-3, with D perhaps matching TRBD2 (6 bases). This CDR3 is built from 16 residues. Per germline, CDR1 MDHEN and CDR2 SYDVKM. V was pared by 7 bases and J by 4 bases, with 21 bases between. The CDR3 protein is CASTTGGATGPDTQYF. The CDR3 bases are TGTGCCAGCACCACTGGCGGGGCAACAGGTCCAGATACGCAGTATTTT. Full variable domain (rest looked up from reference TRBV28 and TRBJ2-3): DVKVTQSSRYLVKRTGEKVFLECVQDMDHENMFWYRQDPGLGLRLIYFSYDVKMKEKGDIPEGYSVSREKKERFSLILESASTNQTSMYLCASTTGGATGPDTQYFGPGTRLTVL.

This clone has more than one count but fewer than ten. The V call is TRBV28, the J call TRBJ1-5; D unclear. The V gene's germline CDR1 is MDHEN and CDR2 SYDVKM. The CDR3 runs 15 residues. V lost 6 bases, J lost 1 base, and 13 bases lay in between. CDR3 protein: CASSPQALSNQPQHF. CDR3 sequence (DNA): TGTGCCAGCAGCCCCCAAGCATTGAGCAATCAGCCCCAGCATTTT.